This T cell receptor beta chain stems from a study of type 1 regulatory T cells. Study as a whole: T-allo10 is an in vitro-generated, Tr1-enriched CD4 T cell product specific for alloantigen.

T-allo10 cells from the graft donor were described as anergic, host-alloantigen-specific, and alloantigen-specific suppressors. TCRdb re-analysed the reads in MiXCR, keeping a single row per CDR3 protein. The data hold about 24,000 distinct CDR3 sequences, with about two thirds observed a single time. Notes on this clonotype: What it recognizes is unknown.

Trimming left V 4 bases short and J 5 bases short, with 15 bases between. The CDR3 is 14 amino acids. The germline CDR1 and CDR2 sequences are SGHNT and YYREEE (reference sequence). The sequencing sample was made of cultured T cells, either the whole culture or a sorted T cell fraction (not recorded which). Subset noted: Tr1-enriched cell product generated in vitro against host alloantigens. V is TRBV5-4 and J is TRBJ1-1; tentatively, D is TRBD1 (5 bases). The sequence came from a human donor in good health. CDR3 DNA sequence: TGTGCCAGCAGCCGGAGACAGTTGGGGACTGAAGCTTTCTTT. Translating gives CASSRRQLGTEAFF.